The 12 T cell receptor beta chains below all came from one sample that was sequenced in a study of CXCR3-negative and CXCR3-positive naive CD8 T cells. Study-wide results and limits: When CXCR3-positive naive cells were set against CXCR3-negative naive cells, the former had more hydrophobic TRB CDR3s.

The TRB libraries of cDNA were built by UMI-labeled 5' RACE. TCRdb re-called the 5' RACE reads and gives one entry per CDR3 protein, without DNA. The sample table sets out over 55,000 distinct CDR3 sequences. The antigens these receptors bind are not known. The material sequenced was naive CXCR3+ CD8+ T cells from blood. Subset specified: CD45RO-CCR7+CD27+CD95- naive CD8+ T cells expressing CXCR3 (TNR3+). All receptors derive from a human donor in good health. Some clones in this sample may be carry-over from other donors' samples.

This sequence joins TRBV12-3 or TRBV12-4 and TRBJ1-2; as DNA is missing, the TRBD1 call by TCRdb cannot be tested. The CDR3 runs to 15 residues. CDR3 loop: CASSAGTGQYYGYTF.

The V call is TRBV18, the J call TRBJ2-2. This CDR3 comprises 12 residues. The germline V gene encodes CDR1 KGHSH and CDR2 LQKENI. CDR3 in amino acids: CASSPDTGELFF. Full variable domain (missing parts from reference TRBV18 and TRBJ2-2): NAGVMQNPRHLVRRRGQEARLRCSPMKGHSHVYWYRQLPEEGLKFMVYLQKENIIDESGMPKERFSAEFPKEGPSILRIQQVVRGDSAAYFCASSPDTGELFFGEGSRLTVL.

The V and J genes are TRBV6-6 and TRBJ2-5; TCRdb proposes TRBD1, but this gene call is untestable without DNA. The germline V gene encodes CDR1 MNHNY and CDR2 SVGAGI (reference sequence). There are 14 residues in the CDR3. The CDR3 sequence: CASSYFRGFETQYF.

The CDR3 spells CASSSGGGSYNEQFF. The chain recombines TRBV27 with TRBJ2-1; the TCRdb call, TRBD1, lacks DNA for checking. Germline V gene data show CDR1 as MNHEY and CDR2 as SMNVEV (reference sequence). This CDR3 is built from 15 residues.

This chain connects TRBV5-1 to TRBJ1-4. Germline V gene data show CDR1 as SGHRS and CDR2 as YFSETQ. This CDR3 comprises 15 residues. Here the CDR3 reads CASSLEGGPNEKLFF. Using reference TRBV5-1 and TRBJ1-4 for the parts outside the CDR3, the full variable domain is KAGVTQTPRYLIKTRGQQVTLSCSPISGHRSVSWYQQTPGQGLQFLFEYFSETQRNKGNFPGRFSGRQFSNSRSEMNVSTLELGDSALYLCASSLEGGPNEKLFFGSGTQLSVL.

The rearrangement joins TRBV12-3 or TRBV12-4 to TRBJ2-3; the D call of TRBD2 rests on TCRdb alone, since no DNA is present to check it. The CDR3 sequence is 13 residues long. This CDR3 is CAILERGTDTQYF.

The V gene is TRBV9, the J gene TRBJ2-3; the TCRdb D gene call, TRBD1, has no DNA to confirm it. Germline V CDR1 and CDR2: SGDLS, YYNGEE. The CDR3 covers 17 residues. The CDR3 sequence: CASSPRTGDKHTDTQYF.

J is TRBJ1-1 and V is TRBV21-1; TCRdb outputs TRBD1, but without DNA this stays unchecked. TRBV21-1 is noted as a pseudogene. There are 16 residues in the CDR3. The CDR3 sequence: CASSKRQGFGRTEAFF.

V usage is TRBV29-1 and J usage is TRBJ2-7. Germline CDR1 reads SQVTM; CDR2 reads ANQGSEA. The CDR3 runs 13 residues. CDR3 loop: CSAFGGSSYEQYF.

The chain links TRBV28 to TRBJ2-1; TCRdb's D call, TRBD1, is unchecked because there is no DNA. CDR1 is MDHEN, CDR2 SYDVKM, per germline. The CDR3 spans 17 residues. The CDR3 sequence: CASSPTTADRQANEQFF. The full variable domain, with the rest looked up from reference TRBV28 and TRBJ2-1, is DVKVTQSSRYLVKRTGEKVFLECVQDMDHENMFWYRQDPGLGLRLIYFSYDVKMKEKGDIPEGYSVSREKKERFSLILESASTNQTSMYLCASSPTTADRQANEQFFGPGTRLTVL.

The chain combines TRBV18 with TRBJ2-1; TCRdb names TRBD1, which stays unverified in the absence of DNA. The CDR3 contains 17 residues. Germline CDR1 is KGHSH and CDR2 is LQKENI. CDR3 region: CASSPNGTPGIYNEQFF.

This chain links TRBV7-9 with TRBJ2-5; TCRdb selects TRBD1, and the lack of DNA leaves this call unchecked. CDR1 is SEHNR, CDR2 FQNEAQ, per germline (reference sequence). CDR3 size: 15 residues. The CDR3 loop reads CASSFWSGRRETQYF.